This TCR beta chain was sequenced in a study of OX40 agonist ivuxolimab in advanced cancers. At the level of the study: Patients were under 90% male with ages roughly 23 to 79, mean 60. Partial responses were observed in three patients, of whom one had hepatocellular carcinoma and two had cutaneous melanoma.

CDR1 and CDR2 from the germline V gene are MNHEY and SMNVEV (reference sequence). CDR3 length: 14 amino acids. Trimming stripped 8 bases from V and 9 bases from J, with 20 bases between. Study results and caveats: By week 6 at 0.1 to 3.0 mg/kg, blood CD4+ and CD8+ T cells had expanded clonally. CD8+ T cells showed, on average, more clonal expansion than CD4+ cells.

Repertoires were generated with immunoSEQ multiplex PCR, while TCRdb's copy carries only in-frame clones and drops some. The sample yields around 11,000 clones, roughly 70% seen once. As concerns this clone: Its antigen is unknown.

The sequence came from an adult with an advanced solid tumor such as melanoma, head and neck, liver or kidney cancer. The material sequenced was CD4+ or CD8+ T cells sorted from blood, taken in a trial of the OX40 agonist ivuxolimab. The V gene is TRBV27, the J gene TRBJ2-1; D is perhaps TRBD2 (6 bases). This chain's CDR3 is CASGFSEGKPEQFF. Written as DNA, the CDR3 is TGTGCCAGCGGCTTCTCGGAGGGAAAGCCTGAGCAGTTCTTC.